The 26 T cell receptor beta chains below were found in one sample sequenced in a study of T cells in Graves' hyperthyroidism and ophthalmopathy (dated by TCRdb to about 2019). Libraries were built with multiplex PCR. TCRdb names Illumina HiSeq 2000 as the instrument used. TCR beta CDR3 regions were amplified from RNA transcripts. For the first round of RT-PCR on the TCR CDR3, the HTBI primer set was used together with the Qiagen OneStep RT-PCR kit. Using fastp trimming at Q25 and MiXCR clonotype assembly, TCRdb reanalyzed the public sequencing data and kept in-frame beta chains. Rows are unified per CDR3 protein, each entry keeping the most common DNA and genes. The sample yields 330,000 or so distinct CDR3 sequences; roughly a fifth were counted once. The top ten hold less than 40% of the sample. The sequencing input was blood. The receptors here all came from a man in his forties or fifties with Graves' ophthalmopathy.

About this clonotype: Since a much larger clone is just one base distant, this may be a read error. The chain is built from TRBV11-2 and TRBJ2-1; D may be TRBD1 (6 bases). Germline-derived CDR1 and CDR2 are SGHAT and FQNNGV. The CDR3 has 14 residues. The chain's CDR3 is CASSSLTGYNEQSF. DNA for the CDR3: TGTGCCAGCAGCTCTTTGACAGGTTACAATGAGCAGTCCTTC.

The genes are TRBV20-1 and TRBJ2-1; TRBD2 might be the D (6 bases). This CDR3 spans 16 amino acids. V lost 5 bases to trimming and J lost 2 bases, with 19 bases between them. Germline V gives CDR1 DFQATT, CDR2 SNEGSKA (reference sequence). DNA for the CDR3: TGCAGTGCTGCACTTACAGGTGGGGGGACCTACAATGAGCAGTTCTTC. This codes for CSAALTGGGTYNEQFF.

This chain uses TRBV29-1 with TRBJ2-5; either TRBD1 or TRBD2 may fit D (6 bases each). This CDR3 comprises 15 residues. Germline V gene data show CDR1 as SQVTM and CDR2 as ANQGSEA. V was cut by 6 bases and J by 3 bases, with 20 bases left in between. The CDR3 protein is CSVTGAVLHKETQYF. The CDR3, as DNA: TGCAGCGTAACGGGGGCCGTTTTGCACAAAGAGACCCAGTACTTC. Complete variable domain (other parts from reference TRBV29-1 and TRBJ2-5): SAVISQKPSRDICQRGTSLTIQCQVDSQVTMMFWYRQQPGQSLTLIATANQGSEATYESGFVIDKFPISRPNLTFSTLTVSNMSPEDSSIYLCSVTGAVLHKETQYFGPGTRLLVL.

In regard to this clonotype: Just one base apart from a much larger clone, this may be a read error. J is TRBJ1-1 and V is TRBV7-3; no firm D call. Germline CDR1 is SGHTA and CDR2 is FQGTGA. CDR3 length: 13 amino acids. CDR3 amino acids: CASSLGVSTEAVF. The DNA for the CDR3 is TGTGCCAGCAGCCTTGGGGTGAGCACTGAAGCTGTCTTT.

Remarks on this clonotype: It may be a read error: a sequence one base away is much more abundant. The chain links TRBV6-1 to TRBJ2-5; unclear D gene. From germline, CDR1 is MNHNS and CDR2 SASEGT. Between the trimmed V and J ends, which lost 11 bases and 3 bases, there was a span of 13 bases. The CDR3 length is 12 residues. The CDR3 is CASQGTEETQYF. The CDR3 nucleotides are TGTGCCTCCCAAGGAACTGAAGAGACCCAGTACTTC.

There are many counts of this clonotype. V usage is TRBV7-6 and J usage is TRBJ2-3, with D perhaps TRBD1 or TRBD2 (5 bases each). The CDR3 has 16 residues. Germline-derived CDR1 and CDR2 are SGHVS and FNYEAQ. V was trimmed by 4 bases and J by 3 bases, leaving 17 bases between them. The CDR3 DNA sequence: TGTGCCAGCAGCTCGGGGACGGGTTCCTATACAGATACGCAGTATTTT. The encoded protein is CASSSGTGSYTDTQYF.

The chain couples TRBV20-1 to TRBJ2-1, with 16 bases aligning to TRBD2. Trimming took 8 bases from V and 0 from J; bases not matched to a gene: 10. This CDR3 spans 18 amino acids. The germline CDR1 and CDR2 sequences are DFQATT and SNEGSKA (reference sequence). The CDR3 coding sequence is TGCAGTTCCATGGGACTAGCGGGAGGGCGGAGCTCCTACAATGAGCAGTTCTTC. Its protein product is CSSMGLAGGRSSYNEQFF.

The chain combines TRBV5-1 with TRBJ1-1, with D possibly matching TRBD1 (5 bases). Germline V gives CDR1 SGHRS, CDR2 YFSETQ. This CDR3 is built from 13 residues. V lost 4 bases and J lost 3, with 10 bases in between. The CDR3 loop reads CASSRAGDTEAFF. In DNA form, the CDR3 reads TGCGCCAGCAGCCGGGCGGGGGACACTGAAGCTTTCTTT.

The V and J genes are TRBV27 and TRBJ1-1, with 9 bases matching TRBD1. Germline V gene lookup returns CDR1 MNHEY and CDR2 SMNVEV (reference sequence). This CDR3 is 16 amino acids long. The V segment lost 4 bases and the J segment 6 bases; nucleotides outside the gene matches: 12. CDR3 protein: CASSSTLTGGVSEAFF. In DNA form, the CDR3 reads TGTGCCAGCAGTTCAACCCTGACAGGGGGGGTTTCTGAAGCTTTCTTT.

This clonotype showed up just a few times. The CDR3 spells CASSPTGSSSYSDYGYTF. In nucleotides, the CDR3 is TGTGCCAGCAGCCCGACCGGGTCTTCCTCTTACAGCGACTATGGCTACACCTTC. The chain carries TRBV9 and TRBJ1-2, with no clear D. V lost 4 bases to trimming and J lost 3 bases, with 25 bases between them. CDR3 size: 18 residues. In germline, CDR1 is SGDLS, CDR2 YYNGEE.

This chain links TRBV5-5 with TRBJ2-1; D remains ambiguous. Germline V gene sequence: CDR1 SGHKS, CDR2 YYEKEE (reference sequence). With 10 bases removed from V and 2 bases from J, the gap between germline ends came to 19 bases. The CDR3 totals 15 residues. The CDR3 region has the DNA TGTGCCGGCTCCCCGAAGGCTACAACCTACAATGAGCAGTTCTTC. Translation: CAGSPKATTYNEQFF.

Only a few counts were recorded for this clonotype. The rearrangement uses TRBV19 and TRBJ1-4, with 9 bases aligning to TRBD1. CDR3 length equals 15 residues. Trimming took 5 bases from V and 4 from J; bases not matched to a gene: 5. Germline V gene sequence: CDR1 LNHDA, CDR2 SQIVND (reference sequence). The CDR3 coding sequence is TGTGCCAGTAGTCCCCGACAGGGGGTTAATGAAAAACTGTTTTTT. It translates to CASSPRQGVNEKLFF.

The V gene is TRBV9, the J gene TRBJ2-1; 7 bases fit TRBD2. Losses at the gene ends were 0 bases for V and 3 bases for J; bases not matched to a gene: 3. The germline gives CDR1 SGDLS, CDR2 YYNGEE. The CDR3 is 15 amino acids. CDR3 DNA sequence: TGTGCCAGCAGCGTAGGGCCGGGAGGCTACAATGAGCAGTTCTTC. This translates into CASSVGPGGYNEQFF.

This clonotype has just a few counts. The chain employs TRBV7-2 and TRBJ2-7; D not certain. The CDR3 runs to 12 residues. The ends were cut back, 6 bases at V and 4 bases at J, with 10 bases in the middle. CDR1 and CDR2 (germline): SGHTA, FQGNSA. The CDR3 nucleotides read TGTGCCAGCAGTGATTCACTTTACGAGCAGTACTTC. Translation gives CASSDSLYEQYF.

CDR3 DNA sequence: TGTGCCAGCAGTTTAGCAGGGGCTGGAAACACCATATATTTT. Protein: CASSLAGAGNTIYF. The gene calls are TRBV28 and TRBJ1-3; D is perhaps TRBD1 (6 bases). CDR1 and CDR2 (germline): MDHEN, SYDVKM. There are 14 residues in the CDR3. The V end was cut by 2 bases, the J end by 2 bases, with 7 bases between.

This chain uses TRBV20-1 with TRBJ2-5; D call uncertain. Germline-derived CDR1 and CDR2 are DFQATT and SNEGSKA (reference sequence). This CDR3 contains 11 residues. V lost 5 bases and J lost 4, with 8 bases in between. The CDR3 sequence is CSASLVETQYF. The CDR3 DNA reads as TGCAGTGCTTCTTTGGTAGAGACCCAGTACTTC.

At least ten counts were recorded for this clonotype. The gene calls are TRBV11-2 and TRBJ1-2; D is ambiguous. Germline CDR1 is SGHAT and CDR2 is FQNNGV. The CDR3 runs 16 residues. Deletions cut 5 bases from V and 4 bases from J, with 20 bases between. The CDR3 DNA follows: TGTGCCAGCAGCGTGGCAGTGATGGGAGCCGCCTATGGCTACACCTTC. The encoded protein is CASSVAVMGAAYGYTF.

This clonotype occurred a few times. This chain connects TRBV24-1 to TRBJ2-7; the D gene could be TRBD1 or TRBD2 (5 bases each). The germline V gene encodes CDR1 KGHDR and CDR2 SFDVKD. The ends were cut back, 3 bases at V and 3 bases at J, with 14 bases in the middle. The CDR3 contains 15 residues. The CDR3 DNA reads TGTGCCACCAGTGATCCCGGGACGGGCAGCTACGAGCAGTACTTC. It is translated as CATSDPGTGSYEQYF.

This chain links TRBV6-4 with TRBJ2-3, with a tentative D call TRBD2 (5 bases). Germline lookup yields CDR1 MRHNA and CDR2 SNTAGT. The CDR3 has 15 amino acids. Between the trimmed V and J ends, which lost 3 bases and 0 bases, there was a span of 10 bases. This chain's CDR3 is CASSEVSGSTDTQYF. DNA of the CDR3: TGTGCCAGCAGTGAAGTCAGCGGAAGCACAGATACGCAGTATTTT.

This clonotype was counted many times. The V call is TRBV20-1, the J call TRBJ2-3; TRBD2 is a possible D gene (5 bases). With 3 bases removed from V and 2 bases from J, the gap between germline ends came to 9 bases. The CDR3 loop spans 13 amino acids. The V gene's germline CDR1 is DFQATT and CDR2 SNEGSKA (reference sequence). The chain's CDR3 is CSAREVTTDTQYF. DNA of the CDR3: TGCAGTGCTAGGGAGGTCACCACAGATACGCAGTATTTT.

The chain joins TRBV5-5 to TRBJ1-4, with D possibly TRBD1 on 5 matching bases. The CDR3 length is 14 residues. Germline CDR1 SGHKS, CDR2 YYEKEE (reference sequence). The V end was cut by 4 bases, the J end by 6 bases, with 13 bases between. The CDR3 DNA is TGTGCCAGCAGCCCGGGACCCGTGGATGAAAAACTGTTTTTT. It yields the protein CASSPGPVDEKLFF. Combining the CDR3 with reference TRBV5-5 and TRBJ1-4 gives the whole variable domain DAGVTQSPTHLIKTRGQQVTLRCSPISGHKSVSWYQQVLGQGPQFIFQYYEKEERGRGNFPDRFSARQFPNYSSELNVNALLLGDSALYLCASSPGPVDEKLFFGSGTQLSVL.

Ten or more counts support this clonotype. V and J are TRBV11-2 and TRBJ2-3; 9 nucleotides line up with TRBD1. V dropped 4 bases and J dropped 5; count of bases not matched to a gene: 7. Germline V gene sequence: CDR1 SGHAT, CDR2 FQNNGV. The CDR3 extends over 15 amino acids. The CDR3 sequence is CASSSDRGYGDTQYF. CDR3 nucleotide sequence: TGTGCCAGCAGCTCGGACAGGGGATATGGAGATACGCAGTATTTT.

This clonotype was detected ten times or more. The chain couples TRBV11-2 to TRBJ2-1; D remains ambiguous. The V gene's germline CDR1 is SGHAT and CDR2 FQNNGV. CDR3 length: 13 residues. V shed 5 bases and J shed 4 bases, with 9 bases lying between them. The chain's CDR3 is CASSLGGYNEQFF. Here the CDR3 DNA reads TGTGCCAGCAGCCTGGGCGGATACAATGAGCAGTTCTTC.

This clonotype appeared a few times. An end of the junction differs from the germline gene, which may be a read error. V gene TRBV2 combines with J gene TRBJ2-5; 10 positions match TRBD2. CDR1 and CDR2 (germline): SNHLY, FYNNEI. The length of the CDR3 is 12 residues. The CDR3 sequence is CASSFLAGDVNF. The DNA of the CDR3 is TGTGCCAGCAGTTTCCTAGCGGGAGATGTCAACTTC.

The V and J genes are TRBV6-1 and TRBJ2-5; TRBD2 aligns across 9 bases. The germline V gene has CDR1 MNHNS and CDR2 SASEGT. There are 15 residues in the CDR3. Trimming removed 6 bases from V and 6 bases from J; junction bases left unmatched: 11. The CDR3 DNA is TGTGCCAGCAGCAAAAGGCGGGAGGGCCGGAAGACCCAGTACTTC. Protein sequence: CASSKRREGRKTQYF.

This clonotype was found a few times. J is TRBJ1-2 and V is TRBV28; the D gene is possibly TRBD1 (5 bases). From germline, CDR1 is MDHEN and CDR2 SYDVKM. Trimming left V 5 bases short and J 1 base short, with 23 bases between. The CDR3 runs to 18 residues. The CDR3 loop reads CASSRPGGGVLNNYGYTF. The DNA of the CDR3 is TGTGCCAGCAGTCGCCCCGGGGGGGGGGTCTTGAATAACTATGGCTACACCTTC.